Listed here are 12 T cell receptor beta chains from one sample, sequenced in a study of blood T cells in healthy people across ages. Primers used in a second PCR of roughly 6 to 11 cycles were a sample-barcoded 5' primer and a J-beta primer mix. Each CDR3 protein is one row after TCRdb ran MiXCR on the 5' RACE reads. The table has about 780,000 distinct CDR3 sequences, approximately 59% seen once. Material: blood. These receptors were taken from a man younger than 40 in good health.

This clonotype has just one count. The chain recombines TRBV6-6 with TRBJ2-7, with a weak D call TRBD1 (6 bases). Germline CDR1 is MNHNY and CDR2 is SVGAGI (reference sequence). CDR3 length: 14 amino acids. Trimming cost V 6 bases and J 4 bases, with 16 bases left between them. CDR3 DNA sequence: TGTGCCAGCAGAACCGGGACAAACACTTACGAGCAGTACTTC. Encoded protein: CASRTGTNTYEQYF.

This clonotype was found once. The chain uses TRBV10-3 and TRBJ2-7, with 8 bases fitting TRBD1. Germline values: CDR1 ENHRY, CDR2 SYGVKD. This CDR3 has 15 residues. Trimming removed 3 bases from V and 4 bases from J; junction bases left unmatched: 8. CDR3 DNA sequence: TGTGCCATCAGTGACCTGACAGGGGCCTTTTACGAGCAGTACTTC. This translates into CAISDLTGAFYEQYF.

V is TRBV25-1 and J is TRBJ2-7; 7 nucleotides match TRBD1. The CDR3 is 15 amino acids. The V segment lost 9 bases and the J segment 0 bases; nucleotides outside the gene matches: 11. Germline assignment: CDR1 MGHDK and CDR2 SYGVNS. This chain's CDR3 is CASSPGQRSSYEQYF. CDR3 sequence (DNA): TGTGCCAGTAGCCCGGGACAGCGGAGCTCCTACGAGCAGTACTTC.

This clonotype was seen many times. The chain is built from TRBV9 and TRBJ1-6; no reliable D call. The CDR3 runs to 14 residues. Germline values: CDR1 SGDLS, CDR2 YYNGEE. Trimming took off 5 bases at V and 10 bases at J, with 16 bases between the two ends. CDR3 DNA sequence: TGTGCCAGCAGTAGCGGACCCGAGACCTCACCCCTCCACTTT. This sequence encodes CASSSGPETSPLHF.

At least ten counts were recorded for this clonotype. V and J are TRBV7-3 and TRBJ2-3; D could derive from TRBD1 or TRBD2 (6 bases each). The CDR3 contains 18 residues. V was cut by 2 bases and J by 1 base, with 19 bases left in between. The germline V gene has CDR1 SGHTA and CDR2 FQGTGA. The CDR3 nucleotides read TGTGCCAGCAGCTTAGAGGGGATGGGGGGCCCACGCACAGATACGCAGTATTTT. Its translation: CASSLEGMGGPRTDTQYF.

This clonotype was found a few times. The chain carries TRBV10-3 and TRBJ2-5; D gene uncertain. Trimming pared 2 bases from V and 11 bases from J, leaving 15 bases between. The CDR3 length is 13 residues. In germline, CDR1 is ENHRY, CDR2 SYGVKD. CDR3 sequence reads: CAISEASSIEQYF. The CDR3 region has the DNA TGTGCCATCAGTGAGGCGAGTTCTATAGAGCAGTACTTC.

The chain is built from TRBV3-1 and TRBJ2-7; the match to TRBD2 covers 7 bases. V gave up 4 bases and J gave up 12 bases; unmatched junction bases: 9. Germline V CDR1 and CDR2: LGHDT, YNNKEL (reference sequence). This CDR3 comprises 12 residues. In nucleotides, the CDR3 is TGTGCCAGCAGCCTAAGTGGGGCTAGCGGGTACTTC. Its translation: CASSLSGASGYF.

This clonotype showed up just a few times. The rearrangement joins TRBV9 to TRBJ2-1; TRBD2 agrees at 10 bases. The germline CDR1 and CDR2 sequences are SGDLS and YYNGEE. V lost 5 bases, J lost 7 bases, and 6 bases stayed unmatched. CDR3 length equals 14 residues. CDR3 coding DNA: TGTGCCAGCAGTAGCGGGGGGTCGGGGAATGAGCAGTTCTTC. Its protein product is CASSSGGSGNEQFF. The whole variable domain, filled in from reference TRBV9 and TRBJ2-1, reads DSGVTQTPKHLITATGQRVTLRCSPRSGDLSVYWYQQSLDQGLQFLIQYYNGEERAKGNILERFSAQQFPDLHSELNLSSLELGDSALYFCASSSGGSGNEQFFGPGTRLTVL.

Only a few counts were recorded for this clonotype. The chain has TRBV2 and TRBJ2-1; D might be TRBD1 or TRBD2, each matching 5 bases. Germline-derived CDR1 and CDR2 are SNHLY and FYNNEI. V was pared by 3 bases and J by 3 bases, with 15 bases between. The length of the CDR3 is 16 residues. The CDR3 here is CASSEGRREVYNEQFF. DNA for the CDR3: TGTGCCAGCAGTGAGGGACGGCGCGAGGTCTACAATGAGCAGTTCTTC.

The CDR3 region has the DNA TGTGCCAGCAGCGCCGGGGACACTAGCTATGGCTACACCTTC. It codes for CASSAGDTSYGYTF. The genes are TRBV9 and TRBJ1-2; a possible D gene is TRBD1 (6 bases). CDR3 size: 14 residues. V was clipped by 3 bases and J by 4 bases, with 13 bases between them. CDR1 and CDR2 from the germline V gene are SGDLS and YYNGEE.

The chain has TRBV9 and TRBJ2-7; 10 nucleotides line up with TRBD1. Germline lookup yields CDR1 SGDLS and CDR2 YYNGEE. CDR3 length equals 14 residues. V dropped 3 bases and J dropped 4; count of bases not matched to a gene: 4. The CDR3 loop is CASSATGGGYEQYF. In nucleotides, the CDR3 is TGTGCCAGCAGCGCGACAGGGGGCGGGTACGAGCAGTACTTC.

V gene TRBV12-3 or TRBV12-4 combines with J gene TRBJ2-1; D tentatively reads TRBD1 or TRBD2 (5 bases each). Between the trimmed V and J ends, which lost 3 bases and 0 bases, there was a span of 9 bases. This CDR3 is built from 15 residues. The CDR3: CASSFRDPSYNEQFF. The CDR3 bases are TGTGCCAGCAGTTTCAGGGACCCCTCCTACAATGAGCAGTTCTTC.